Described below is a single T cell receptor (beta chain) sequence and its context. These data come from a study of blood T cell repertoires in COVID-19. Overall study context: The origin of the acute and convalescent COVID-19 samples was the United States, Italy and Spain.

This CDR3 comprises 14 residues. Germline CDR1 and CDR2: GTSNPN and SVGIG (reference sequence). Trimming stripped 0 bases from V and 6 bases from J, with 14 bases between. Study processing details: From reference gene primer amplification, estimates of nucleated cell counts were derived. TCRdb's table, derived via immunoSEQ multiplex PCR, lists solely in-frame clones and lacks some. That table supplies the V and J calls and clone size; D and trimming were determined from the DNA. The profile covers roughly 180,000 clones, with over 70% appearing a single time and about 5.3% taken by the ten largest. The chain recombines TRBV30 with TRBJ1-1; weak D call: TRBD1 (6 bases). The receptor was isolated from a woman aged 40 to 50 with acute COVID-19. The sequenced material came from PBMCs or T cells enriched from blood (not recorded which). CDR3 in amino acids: CAWSVVGGKAEAFF. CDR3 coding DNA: TGTGCCTGGAGTGTAGTAGGGGGTAAAGCTGAAGCTTTCTTT.